A single sample is the source of the 22 T cell receptor beta chains below, sequenced in a study of shared clonotypes between healthy human individuals. Measured with immunoSEQ multiplex PCR; TCRdb has only the in-frame clones, and not every one. The table has 800,000 or so clones, around 96% seen once. Naive CD8 cells lacked CD45RO, underwent positive selection for CCR7 and left out terminally differentiated effector memory CD45RA+ cells. The sample consisted of naive CD8+ T cells sorted from blood. These receptors were collected from a man aged 30 to 45 in good health.

V gene TRBV9 combines with J gene TRBJ1-1, with D possibly matching TRBD1 (6 bases). The CDR3 loop spans 16 amino acids. Germline assignment: CDR1 SGDLS and CDR2 YYNGEE. V dropped 4 bases and J dropped 2 bases, with 18 bases sitting between them. The CDR3 DNA sequence: TGTGCCAGCAGCCCTCCAGCGACAGGTACAAACACTGAAGCTTTCTTT. It yields the protein CASSPPATGTNTEAFF.

This chain links TRBV27 with TRBJ2-5; 8 bases fit TRBD1. CDR1 is MNHEY, CDR2 SMNVEV, per germline (reference sequence). This CDR3 has 16 amino acids. The trim removed 4 bases at V and 0 bases at J, leaving 7 bases unmatched. CDR3 protein: CASSYTLTGDQETQYF. The CDR3 nucleotides are TGTGCCAGCAGTTACACTTTGACAGGGGACCAAGAGACCCAGTACTTC.

The rearrangement links TRBV6-1 to TRBJ2-2, with D tentatively TRBD1 (7 bases). The germline CDR1 and CDR2 sequences are MNHNS and SASEGT. The CDR3 is 14 amino acids. Trimming took off 4 bases at V and 7 bases at J, with 13 bases between the two ends. In DNA, the CDR3 is TGTGCCAGCAGTGGGAGACAGGGAGGCGGGGAGCTGTTTTTT. Residues: CASSGRQGGGELFF.

J is TRBJ2-7 and V is TRBV5-6, with D perhaps TRBD1 (6 bases). The CDR3 spans 14 residues. CDR1 is SGHDT and CDR2 is YYEEEE in the germline V gene. V lost 4 bases and J 5 bases, leaving 16 bases between the germline ends. The CDR3 sequence: CASSQFGTFDEQYF. As DNA, the CDR3 is TGTGCCAGCAGCCAATTCGGGACATTCGACGAGCAGTACTTC.

The chain links TRBV5-8 to TRBJ2-1; 8 bases fit TRBD1. Germline V gene lookup returns CDR1 SGHTS and CDR2 YDEGEE. This CDR3 contains 15 residues. Trimming at V came to 2 bases and at J to 1 base, leaving 2 bases not matched to a gene. CDR3 in amino acids: CASSFRTGSYNEQFF. In DNA form, the CDR3 reads TGTGCCAGCAGCTTCCGGACAGGGTCCTACAATGAGCAGTTCTTC. Full variable domain (outside the CDR3, taken from reference TRBV5-8 and TRBJ2-1): EAGVTQSPTHLIKTRGQQATLRCSPISGHTSVYWYQQALGLGLQFLLWYDEGEERNRGNFPPRFSGRQFPNYSSELNVNALELEDSALYLCASSFRTGSYNEQFFGPGTRLTVL.

The CDR3 nucleotides are TGTGCCACCAGCAAAGGGGATGTACAGCCCCAGCATTTT. Encoded protein: CATSKGDVQPQHF. The gene calls are TRBV15 and TRBJ1-5; perhaps TRBD1 as D (5 bases). V was pared by 4 bases and J by 7 bases, with 11 bases between. This CDR3 comprises 13 residues. CDR1 and CDR2 (germline): LNHNV, YYDKDF (reference sequence). Drawing the rest from reference TRBV15 and TRBJ1-5, the complete variable domain is DAMVIQNPRYQVTQFGKPVTLSCSQTLNHNVMYWYQQKSSQAPKLLFHYYDKDFNNEADTPDNFQSRRPNTSFCFLDIRSPGLGDTAMYLCATSKGDVQPQHFGDGTRLSIL.

A word on this clone: The sample has other DNA sequences that encode this CDR3 too. This chain connects TRBV11-2 to TRBJ2-7; D is ambiguous. The CDR3 runs 12 residues. The V gene lost 5 bases and the J gene lost 4 bases, with 9 bases spanning the gap. CDR1 is SGHAT and CDR2 is FQNNGV in the germline V gene. The CDR3 bases are TGTGCCAGCAGCCTGGGCAGTTACGAGCAGTACTTC. Translated, it gives CASSLGSYEQYF.

The rearrangement uses TRBV11-2 and TRBJ2-5; 10 bases are shared with TRBD1. The CDR3 length is 16 residues. The V segment lost 1 base and the J segment 5 bases; nucleotides outside the gene matches: 7. Germline lookup yields CDR1 SGHAT and CDR2 FQNNGV. In nucleotides, the CDR3 is TGTGCCAGCAGCTTAGCCGGGACAGGGGCCTCGGAGACCCAGTACTTC. This gives the protein CASSLAGTGASETQYF. Variable domain in full (rest from reference TRBV11-2 and TRBJ2-5): EAGVAQSPRYKIIEKRQSVAFWCNPISGHATLYWYQQILGQGPKLLIQFQNNGVVDDSQLPKDRFSAERLKGVDSTLKIQPAKLEDSAVYLCASSLAGTGASETQYFGPGTRLLVL.

Note on this clone: Different DNA sequences within this sample yield the same CDR3. The chain links TRBV19 to TRBJ1-1; D might be TRBD1 (6 bases). V was trimmed by 1 base and J by 4 bases, leaving 7 bases between them. The CDR3 length is 13 residues. CDR1 is LNHDA, CDR2 SQIVND, per germline (reference sequence). CDR3 sequence (DNA): TGTGCCAGTAGTATAGGGACAGCCACTGAAGCTTTCTTT. This encodes CASSIGTATEAFF.

The rearrangement joins TRBV12-5 to TRBJ2-1; possibly TRBD1 for D (5 bases). Per the germline V gene, CDR1 is LGHNT and CDR2 is FRNRAP. The CDR3 totals 11 residues. V lost 9 bases and J 9 bases, leaving 12 bases between the germline ends. The DNA for the CDR3 is TGTGCTAGCAGGGAAGGAAGTGAGCAGTTCTTC. Its translation: CASREGSEQFF.

As concerns this clone: Different DNA sequences within this sample yield the same CDR3. The chain uses TRBV28 and TRBJ2-7, with D possibly called TRBD1 or TRBD2 (5 bases each). Between the trimmed V and J ends, which lost 4 bases and 1 base, there was a span of 8 bases. Germline V CDR1 and CDR2: MDHEN, SYDVKM. This CDR3 region has 13 residues. CDR3 in DNA: TGTGCCAGCAGTTCGGGACCGTCCTACGAGCAGTACTTC. Translating it yields CASSSGPSYEQYF.

The rearrangement joins TRBV7-9 to TRBJ2-3; no clear D. The ends were cut back, 5 bases at V and 5 bases at J, with 11 bases in the middle. This CDR3 comprises 13 residues. In germline, CDR1 is SEHNR, CDR2 FQNEAQ (reference sequence). The CDR3 is CASSPRKEDTQYF. CDR3 coding DNA: TGTGCCAGCAGCCCTCGGAAGGAAGATACGCAGTATTTT.

The chain employs TRBV4-1 and TRBJ2-1; no clear D. The V and J ends lost 1 base and 0 bases respectively, with 13 bases between them. The CDR3 covers 17 residues. Germline V lookup: CDR1 MGHRA, CDR2 YSYEKL. CDR3 loop: CASSQGIGTFSYNEQFF. CDR3 nucleotide sequence: TGCGCCAGCAGCCAAGGTATTGGTACTTTCTCCTACAATGAGCAGTTCTTC.

This chain joins TRBV19 and TRBJ2-4; D might be TRBD1 (5 bases). Germline V gene data show CDR1 as LNHDA and CDR2 as SQIVND (reference sequence). V lost 2 bases to trimming and J lost 0 bases, with 14 bases between them. The CDR3 runs to 17 residues. In DNA form, the CDR3 reads TGTGCCAGTAGTATAAATATAGGGGCTCTAGCCAAAAACATTCAGTACTTC. It codes for CASSINIGALAKNIQYF.

The V call is TRBV6-5, the J call TRBJ2-7; D perhaps matches TRBD2 (7 bases). The germline V gene has CDR1 MNHEY and CDR2 SVGAGI. V lost 6 bases to trimming and J lost 7 bases, with 19 bases between them. The length of the CDR3 is 14 residues. CDR3 loop: CASSPWGGAQEQYF. The CDR3 DNA is TGTGCCAGCAGCCCCTGGGGGGGGGCGCAAGAGCAGTACTTC.

This rearrangement joins TRBV9 to TRBJ2-7, with D uncertain. The germline gives CDR1 SGDLS, CDR2 YYNGEE. The CDR3 extends over 14 amino acids. V was pared by 0 bases and J by 3 bases, with 10 bases between. Here the CDR3 reads CASSVDGDLYEQYF. The CDR3 coding sequence is TGTGCCAGCAGCGTAGACGGAGATCTCTACGAGCAGTACTTC.

This chain uses TRBV28 with TRBJ1-3; the D gene is possibly TRBD1 (5 bases). The V gene's germline CDR1 is MDHEN and CDR2 SYDVKM. This CDR3 has 14 amino acids. V was pared by 6 bases and J by 0 bases, with 9 bases between. CDR3 sequence: CASRRGHSGNTIYF. The CDR3 DNA sequence: TGTGCCAGCAGAAGGGGCCACTCTGGAAACACCATATATTTT.

This sequence joins TRBV29-1 and TRBJ2-7; 13 bases agree with TRBD2. With V trimmed by 3 bases and J by 2 bases, 7 bases remained unmatched. The CDR3 is 16 residues long. Germline CDR1 reads SQVTM; CDR2 reads ANQGSEA. The chain's CDR3 is CSVDGGLAGKTYEQYF. The CDR3 region has the DNA TGCAGCGTTGACGGGGGACTAGCGGGAAAAACCTACGAGCAGTACTTC.

This chain uses TRBV28 with TRBJ1-1; 8 nucleotides match TRBD1. The trim removed 5 bases at V and 4 bases at J, leaving 9 bases unmatched. There are 15 residues in the CDR3. CDR1 is MDHEN and CDR2 is SYDVKM in the germline V gene. CDR3 DNA: TGTGCCAGCAGTACCGGGACAGGCCCGGGCACTGAAGCTTTCTTT. Amino acid sequence: CASSTGTGPGTEAFF.

This chain joins TRBV6-6 and TRBJ2-1; TRBD2 matches 7 bases. The CDR3 runs 15 residues. Germline V gene data show CDR1 as MNHNY and CDR2 as SVGAGI (reference sequence). J gave up 5 bases and V 1 base, and 5 bases lay outside the gene matches. CDR3 residues: CASSYWGGSNNEQFF. The CDR3 DNA follows: TGTGCCAGCAGTTACTGGGGGGGTAGTAACAATGAGCAGTTCTTC.

Remarks on this clone: Other nucleotide sequences from this sample produce the same CDR3. The J gene is TRBJ2-7, the V gene TRBV29-1, with D possibly being TRBD1 (5 bases). The CDR3 sequence is 12 residues long. Germline V gene sequence: CDR1 SQVTM, CDR2 ANQGSEA. Deletions cut 7 bases from V and 0 bases from J, with 10 bases between. CDR3 sequence (DNA): TGCAGCGCCCGAGACAGCTCCTACGAGCAGTACTTC. It specifies CSARDSSYEQYF.

This clone occurred once. V and J are TRBV6-5 and TRBJ1-2; 8 nucleotides line up with TRBD1. CDR1 is MNHEY, CDR2 SVGAGI, per germline. CDR3 length equals 13 residues. Trimming removed 2 bases from V and 8 bases from J; junction bases left unmatched: 4. The CDR3 bases are TGTGCCAGCAGTTACCAGGGGGCGCGAGGCTACACCTTC. As protein: CASSYQGARGYTF.